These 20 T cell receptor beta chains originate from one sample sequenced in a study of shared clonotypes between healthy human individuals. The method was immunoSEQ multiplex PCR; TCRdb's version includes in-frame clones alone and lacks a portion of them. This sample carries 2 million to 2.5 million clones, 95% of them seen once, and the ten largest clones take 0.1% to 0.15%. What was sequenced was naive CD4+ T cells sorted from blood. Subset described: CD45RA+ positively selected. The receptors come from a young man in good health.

As DNA, the CDR3 is TGTGCCAGCAGTAACGACAGGGGAAGAAACACCATATATTTT. Protein: CASSNDRGRNTIYF. This chain connects TRBV14 to TRBJ1-3, with TRBD1 matching 8 bases. The V gene end was trimmed by 6 bases and the J gene end by 5 bases; junction bases not matched to a gene: 6. This CDR3 contains 14 residues. Germline CDR1 is SGHDN and CDR2 is FVKESK.

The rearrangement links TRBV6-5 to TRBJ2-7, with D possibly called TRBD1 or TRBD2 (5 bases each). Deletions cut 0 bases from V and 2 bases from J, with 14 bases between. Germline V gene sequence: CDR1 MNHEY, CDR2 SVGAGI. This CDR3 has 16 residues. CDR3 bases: TGTGCCAGCAGTTACTCGATGGGGACGGAAACCTACGAGCAGTACTTC. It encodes CASSYSMGTETYEQYF.

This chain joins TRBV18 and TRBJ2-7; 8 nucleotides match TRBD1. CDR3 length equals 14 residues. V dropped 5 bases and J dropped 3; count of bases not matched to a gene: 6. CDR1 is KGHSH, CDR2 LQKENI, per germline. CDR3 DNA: TGTGCCAGCTCAGTGGACAGGGCCAGCTACGAGCAGTACTTC. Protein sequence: CASSVDRASYEQYF.

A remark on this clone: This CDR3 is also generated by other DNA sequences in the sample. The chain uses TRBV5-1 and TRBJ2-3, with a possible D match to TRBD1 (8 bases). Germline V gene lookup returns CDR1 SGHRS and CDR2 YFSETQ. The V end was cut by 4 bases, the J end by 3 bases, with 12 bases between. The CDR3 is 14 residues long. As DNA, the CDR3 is TGCGCCAGCAGCCTACAGGGGGGGACAGATACGCAGTATTTT. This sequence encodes CASSLQGGTDTQYF.

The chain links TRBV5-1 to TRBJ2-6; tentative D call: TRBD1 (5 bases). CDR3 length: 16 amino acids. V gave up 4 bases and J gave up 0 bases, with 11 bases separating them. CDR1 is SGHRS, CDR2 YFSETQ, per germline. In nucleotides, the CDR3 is TGCGCCAGCAGCCCTGACAGTCGCTCTGGGGCCAACGTCCTGACTTTC. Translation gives CASSPDSRSGANVLTF.

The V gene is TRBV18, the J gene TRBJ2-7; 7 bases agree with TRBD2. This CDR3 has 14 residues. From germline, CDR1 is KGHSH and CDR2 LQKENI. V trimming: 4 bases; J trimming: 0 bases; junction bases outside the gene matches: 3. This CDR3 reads CASSQGGSSYEQYF. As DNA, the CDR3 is TGTGCCAGCTCACAAGGCGGGAGCTCCTACGAGCAGTACTTC.

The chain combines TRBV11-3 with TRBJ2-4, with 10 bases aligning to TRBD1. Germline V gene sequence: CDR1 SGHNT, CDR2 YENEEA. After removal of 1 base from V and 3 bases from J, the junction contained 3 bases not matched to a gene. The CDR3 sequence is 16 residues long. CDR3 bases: TGTGCCAGCAGCTTAGCGGGACAGGGGCACAAAAACATTCAGTACTTC. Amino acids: CASSLAGQGHKNIQYF.

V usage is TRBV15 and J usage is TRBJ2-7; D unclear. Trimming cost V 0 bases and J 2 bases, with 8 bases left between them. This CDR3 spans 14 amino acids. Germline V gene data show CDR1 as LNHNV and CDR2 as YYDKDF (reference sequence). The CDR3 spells CATSRDSITYEQYF. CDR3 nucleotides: TGTGCCACCAGCAGAGATTCCATCACCTACGAGCAGTACTTC. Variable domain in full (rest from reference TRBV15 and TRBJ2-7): DAMVIQNPRYQVTQFGKPVTLSCSQTLNHNVMYWYQQKSSQAPKLLFHYYDKDFNNEADTPDNFQSRRPNTSFCFLDIRSPGLGDTAMYLCATSRDSITYEQYFGPGTRLTVT.

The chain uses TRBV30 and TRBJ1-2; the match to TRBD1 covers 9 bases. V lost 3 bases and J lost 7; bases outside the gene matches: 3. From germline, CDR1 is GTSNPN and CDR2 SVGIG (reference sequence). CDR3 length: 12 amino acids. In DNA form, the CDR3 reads TGTGCCTGGAGCGGACAGGGGCCTGGCTACACCTTC. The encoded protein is CAWSGQGPGYTF.

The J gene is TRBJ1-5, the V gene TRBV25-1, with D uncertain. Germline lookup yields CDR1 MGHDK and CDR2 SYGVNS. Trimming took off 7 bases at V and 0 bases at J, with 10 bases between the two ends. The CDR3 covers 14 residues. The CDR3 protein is CASTPSHSNQPQHF. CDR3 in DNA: TGTGCCAGCACCCCGTCCCATAGCAATCAGCCCCAGCATTTT.

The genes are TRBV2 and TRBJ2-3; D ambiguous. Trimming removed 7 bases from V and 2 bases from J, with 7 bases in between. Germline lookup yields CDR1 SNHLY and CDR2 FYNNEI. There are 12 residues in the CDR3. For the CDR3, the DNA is TGTGCCAGCAACGCCTACACAGATACGCAGTATTTT. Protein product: CASNAYTDTQYF.

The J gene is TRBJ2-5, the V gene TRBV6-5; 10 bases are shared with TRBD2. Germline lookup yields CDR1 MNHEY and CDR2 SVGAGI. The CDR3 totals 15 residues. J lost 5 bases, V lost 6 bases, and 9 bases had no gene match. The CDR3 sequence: CASRPSGSPRETQYF. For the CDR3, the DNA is TGTGCCAGCAGGCCTAGCGGGAGTCCCAGGGAGACCCAGTACTTC.

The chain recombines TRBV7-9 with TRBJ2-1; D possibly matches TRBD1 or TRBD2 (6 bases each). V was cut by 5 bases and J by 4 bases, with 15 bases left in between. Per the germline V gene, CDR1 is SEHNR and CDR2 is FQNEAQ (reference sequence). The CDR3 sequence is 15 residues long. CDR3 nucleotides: TGTGCCAGCAGCCCTTCGAGAGGGGGGTACAATGAGCAGTTCTTC. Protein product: CASSPSRGGYNEQFF.

For the CDR3, the DNA is TGCGCCAGCAGCCAAGCGCCCTCTAGCGGGAGATTCACCGGGGAGCTGTTTTTT. Residues: CASSQAPSSGRFTGELFF. The chain uses TRBV4-3 and TRBJ2-2, with 10 positions matching TRBD2. The CDR3 is 18 residues long. Germline V gene lookup returns CDR1 LGHNA and CDR2 YSLEER. V lost 1 base and J lost 4; bases outside the gene matches: 9.

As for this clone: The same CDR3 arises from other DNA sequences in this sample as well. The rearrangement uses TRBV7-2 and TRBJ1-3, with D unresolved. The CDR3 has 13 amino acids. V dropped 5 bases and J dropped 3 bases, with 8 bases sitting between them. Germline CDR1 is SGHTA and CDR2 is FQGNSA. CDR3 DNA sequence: TGTGCCAGCAGCCAAGGGCTTGGAAACACCATATATTTT. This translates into CASSQGLGNTIYF.

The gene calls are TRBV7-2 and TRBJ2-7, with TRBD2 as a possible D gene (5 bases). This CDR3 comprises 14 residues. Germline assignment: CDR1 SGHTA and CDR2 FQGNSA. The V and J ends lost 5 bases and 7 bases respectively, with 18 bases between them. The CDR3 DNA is TGTGCCAGCAGCATCCTGGAGGCCCCATGGGAGCAGTACTTC. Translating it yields CASSILEAPWEQYF.

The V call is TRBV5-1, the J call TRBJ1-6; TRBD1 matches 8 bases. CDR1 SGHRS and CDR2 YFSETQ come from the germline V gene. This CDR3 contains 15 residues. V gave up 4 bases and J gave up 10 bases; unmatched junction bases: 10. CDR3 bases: TGCGCCAGCAGCCAGGAGGACAGGGTATACTCACCCCTCCACTTT. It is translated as CASSQEDRVYSPLHF. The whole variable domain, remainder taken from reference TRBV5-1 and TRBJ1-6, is KAGVTQTPRYLIKTRGQQVTLSCSPISGHRSVSWYQQTPGQGLQFLFEYFSETQRNKGNFPGRFSGRQFSNSRSEMNVSTLELGDSALYLCASSQEDRVYSPLHFGNGTRLTVT.

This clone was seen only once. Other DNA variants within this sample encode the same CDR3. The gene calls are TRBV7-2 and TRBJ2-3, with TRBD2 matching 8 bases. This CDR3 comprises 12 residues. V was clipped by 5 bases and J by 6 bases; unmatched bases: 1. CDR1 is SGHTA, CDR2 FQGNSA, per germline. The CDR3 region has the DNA TGTGCCAGCAGCCCGGGGGGGGATACGCAGTATTTT. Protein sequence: CASSPGGDTQYF.

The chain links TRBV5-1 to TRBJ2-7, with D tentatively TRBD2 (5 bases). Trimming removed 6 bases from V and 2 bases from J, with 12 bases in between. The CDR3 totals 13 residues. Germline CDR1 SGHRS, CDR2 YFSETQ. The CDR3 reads CASTPPGTYEQYF. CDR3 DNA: TGCGCCAGCACTCCGCCCGGGACCTACGAGCAGTACTTC.

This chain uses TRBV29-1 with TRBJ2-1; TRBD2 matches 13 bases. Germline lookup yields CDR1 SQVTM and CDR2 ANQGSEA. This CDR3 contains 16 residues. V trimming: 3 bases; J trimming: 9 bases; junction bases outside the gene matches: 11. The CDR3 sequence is CSVDAPKTSGRSEQFF. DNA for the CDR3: TGCAGCGTTGACGCTCCAAAGACTAGCGGGAGGAGTGAGCAGTTCTTC.